This TCR beta chain emerged from a study of radiotherapy plus CTLA-4 blockade in lung cancer. Sequencing used immunoSEQ multiplex PCR; TCRdb keeps in-frame clones, though not all of them. The data hold 95,000 to 150,000 clones, with 75% to 90% observed a single time. Losses at the gene ends were 5 bases for V and 0 bases for J; bases not matched to a gene: 6. Looked up from germline, CDR1 is MNHEY and CDR2 is SMNVEV (reference sequence). The CDR3 spans 16 residues. The clonotype originates from a human donor with non-small cell lung cancer that progressed on radiotherapy plus ipilimumab. The chain has TRBV27 and TRBJ2-1; 8 bases are shared with TRBD2. The specimen was peripheral blood, collected from a patient treated with radiotherapy plus ipilimumab. CDR3 sequence: CASSLLAVSSYNEQFF. CDR3 DNA: TGTGCCAGCAGTCTACTAGCGGTGAGCTCCTACAATGAGCAGTTCTTC.